The 23 T cell receptor beta chains below come from one sample, sequenced in a study of CD8 T cells in ankylosing spondylitis. TCRdb re-analysed the 5' RACE reads in MiXCR, keeping a single row per CDR3 protein. Of some 70,000 distinct CDR3 sequences listed, roughly 5.2% were seen once; the top ten hold around 2.2%. The sequenced material came from blood, either unsorted or a sorted T cell fraction (not recorded which). The source is a male donor with ankylosing spondylitis or in good health (not recorded which).

This clonotype occurred many times. The chain uses TRBV5-1 and TRBJ2-2, with TRBD1 matching 8 bases. J was trimmed by 0 bases and V by 6 bases; bases with no gene match: 16. Germline V gene sequence: CDR1 SGHRS, CDR2 YFSETQ. This CDR3 region has 19 residues. This CDR3 is CASTPKGPGGLTNTGELFF. CDR3 bases: TGCGCCAGCACCCCGAAGGGGCCAGGGGGCCTGACGAACACCGGGGAGCTGTTTTTT.

The table lists this clonotype with many counts. The chain links TRBV4-1 to TRBJ2-7; D not certain. Germline-derived CDR1 and CDR2 are MGHRA and YSYEKL. V was shortened by 4 bases and J by 0 bases, with 7 bases between the two germline ends. The CDR3 totals 13 residues. The CDR3 DNA reads TGCGCCAGCAGCCCCCCAGGCTCCTACGAGCAGTACTTC. Protein product: CASSPPGSYEQYF.

In this sample, this clonotype turned up many times. The chain joins TRBV7-3 to TRBJ2-2; 7 nucleotides agree with TRBD1. Germline V lookup: CDR1 SGHTA, CDR2 FQGTGA. This CDR3 contains 16 residues. V gave up 3 bases and J gave up 0 bases; unmatched junction bases: 4. For the CDR3, the DNA is TGTGCCAGCAGCTTTTCCGGGACAGCGAACACCGGGGAGCTGTTTTTT. Amino acids: CASSFSGTANTGELFF.

In this sample, this clonotype turned up many times. This chain links TRBV20-1 with TRBJ2-7; 7 bases map to TRBD1. CDR1 is DFQATT, CDR2 SNEGSKA, per germline (reference sequence). The CDR3 has 15 residues. Trimming took 5 bases from V and 0 from J; bases not matched to a gene: 10. For the CDR3, the DNA is TGCAGTGCTCCCCCGGGACAGTTGAGCTCCTACGAGCAGTACTTC. This gives the protein CSAPPGQLSSYEQYF.

This clonotype has ten or more counts. The genes are TRBV3-1 and TRBJ1-6; D is perhaps TRBD1 (6 bases). V lost 5 bases to trimming and J lost 12 bases, with 29 bases between them. Germline V lookup: CDR1 LGHDT, CDR2 YNNKEL (reference sequence). The length of the CDR3 is 18 residues. The CDR3 DNA is TGTGCCAGCAGCGAGACACAACCTGGGGGCACCTCTCCCTTACCCCTCCACTTT. Amino acids: CASSETQPGGTSPLPLHF. The entire variable domain, with the rest obtained from reference TRBV3-1 and TRBJ1-6, is as follows: DTAVSQTPKYLVTQMGNDKSIKCEQNLGHDTMYWYKQDSKKFLKIMFSYNNKELIINETVPNRFSPKSPDKAHLNLHINSLELGDSAVYFCASSETQPGGTSPLPLHFGNGTRLTVT.

This clonotype was seen many times. The chain links TRBV19 to TRBJ1-1; unclear D gene. The V gene lost 3 bases and the J gene lost 4 bases, with 15 bases spanning the gap. The CDR3 consists of 15 residues. Germline values: CDR1 LNHDA, CDR2 SQIVND (reference sequence). In DNA, the CDR3 is TGTGCCAGTAGTATCCGAGAGGGAATTCCCACTGAAGCTTTCTTT. Translating it yields CASSIREGIPTEAFF.

This clonotype occurred many times. The DNA of the CDR3 is TGTGCCACCAGTGATTCAACGGCGGGGAGGACTTTCTTT. It is translated as CATSDSTAGRTFF. V is TRBV24-1 and J is TRBJ1-1; D remains unclear. Germline assignment: CDR1 KGHDR and CDR2 SFDVKD. With 2 bases removed from V and 12 bases from J, the gap between germline ends came to 15 bases. The CDR3 is 13 residues long.

This clonotype occurred many times. The chain recombines TRBV28 with TRBJ2-7; D might be TRBD1 (5 bases). V lost 5 bases and J 2 bases, leaving 10 bases between the germline ends. The CDR3 extends over 13 amino acids. Germline values: CDR1 MDHEN, CDR2 SYDVKM. The DNA of the CDR3 is TGTGCCAGCAGTACGACAGCTACCTACGAGCAGTACTTC. Protein product: CASSTTATYEQYF.

The sample holds many counts of this clonotype. This sequence joins TRBV21-1 and TRBJ2-6; TRBD1 was called by the table and not checked on the DNA. TRBV21-1 is an annotated pseudogene. The CDR3 runs to 21 residues. CDR3 sequence: CASSKGRVGGTGLSGANVLTF. CDR3 sequence (DNA): TGTGCCAGCAGCAAAGGCCGCGTGGGGGGGACAGGGCTTTCTGGGGCCAACGTCCTGACTTTC.

Ten or more counts support this clonotype. The rearrangement joins TRBV28 to TRBJ2-1; D call uncertain. The germline CDR1 and CDR2 sequences are MDHEN and SYDVKM. V was cut by 6 bases and J by 0 bases, with 15 bases left in between. The CDR3 is 16 amino acids. The CDR3 protein is CASRVGQSSSYNEQFF. The CDR3, as DNA: TGTGCCAGCAGGGTCGGGCAGTCGAGCTCCTACAATGAGCAGTTCTTC.

At least ten counts were recorded for this clonotype. J is TRBJ1-1 and V is TRBV20-1; the D gene is possibly TRBD1 (5 bases). V was pared by 0 bases and J by 4 bases, with 12 bases between. Germline CDR1 DFQATT, CDR2 SNEGSKA (reference sequence). The CDR3 consists of 14 residues. The DNA of the CDR3 is TGCAGTGCTAGAGATAATACTAGGGGCACTGAAGCTTTCTTT. Its translation: CSARDNTRGTEAFF.

This clonotype was observed many times. V gene TRBV7-8 combines with J gene TRBJ2-5; 10 nucleotides line up with TRBD1. Germline V lookup: CDR1 SGHVS, CDR2 FQNEAQ. This CDR3 is built from 16 residues. V lost 1 base to trimming and J lost 4 bases; unmatched junction nucleotides: 6. The CDR3 bases are TGTGCCAGCAGCTTAGTTGACAGGGGGCAACGAGAGACCCAGTACTTC. The encoded protein is CASSLVDRGQRETQYF.

This clonotype was counted many times. This sequence joins TRBV11-2 and TRBJ2-1; TRBD2 is a possible D gene (6 bases). The CDR3 has 13 amino acids. From germline, CDR1 is SGHAT and CDR2 FQNNGV. Trimming removed 0 bases from V and 7 bases from J, with 7 bases in between. CDR3 sequence (DNA): TGTGCCAGCAGCTTAGAGGGGGGAAATGAGCAGTTCTTC. It specifies CASSLEGGNEQFF. The full variable domain, in which reference TRBV11-2 and TRBJ2-1 provide the parts outside the CDR3, is EAGVAQSPRYKIIEKRQSVAFWCNPISGHATLYWYQQILGQGPKLLIQFQNNGVVDDSQLPKDRFSAERLKGVDSTLKIQPAKLEDSAVYLCASSLEGGNEQFFGPGTRLTVL.

This clonotype was seen ten or more times. The chain combines TRBV4-1 with TRBJ1-6; D is unresolved. Germline V gives CDR1 MGHRA, CDR2 YSYEKL. This CDR3 spans 14 amino acids. V lost 0 bases, J lost 12 bases, and 12 bases lay in between. CDR3 amino acids: CASSQEDEIQPLHF. CDR3 DNA sequence: TGCGCCAGCAGCCAAGAGGACGAGATTCAACCCCTCCACTTT.

This clonotype was recorded at least ten times. The chain has TRBV5-1 and TRBJ2-1, with a weak D call TRBD1 (5 bases). Germline lookup yields CDR1 SGHRS and CDR2 YFSETQ. V was cut by 2 bases and J by 8 bases, with 14 bases left in between. This CDR3 is built from 14 residues. This CDR3 is CASSLTGPGDEQFF. In DNA, the CDR3 is TGCGCCAGCAGCTTAACAGGCCCGGGCGATGAGCAGTTCTTC.

This clonotype has at least ten counts. The J gene is TRBJ2-7, the V gene TRBV3-1; TRBD1 matches 7 bases. V was pared by 11 bases and J by 7 bases, with 20 bases of the junction left unmatched. The germline V gene has CDR1 LGHDT and CDR2 YNNKEL (reference sequence). The CDR3 spans 15 residues. Written as DNA, the CDR3 is TGTGCCGGTTCTGACAGGGAGTCCGGTCGGAGAGAGCAGTACTTC. Encoded protein: CAGSDRESGRREQYF.

The rearrangement links TRBV12-3 or TRBV12-4 to TRBJ1-5; TRBD1 is a possible D gene (5 bases). The CDR3 sequence is 14 residues long. V lost 5 bases to trimming and J lost 7 bases, with 15 bases between them. CDR3 DNA sequence: TGTGCCAGCAGTCCACCGGGGGGTGGGCAGCCCCAGCATTTT. This sequence encodes CASSPPGGGQPQHF.

This clonotype was seen at least ten times. The genes are TRBV12-3 or TRBV12-4 and TRBJ2-1; no definite D call. Trimming cost V 7 bases and J 8 bases, with 18 bases left between them. CDR3 length equals 14 residues. The CDR3 coding sequence is TGTGCCAGCACCCTAGACTGGACCCCCCATGAGCAGTTCTTC. Amino acids: CASTLDWTPHEQFF.

The sample holds many counts of this clonotype. The chain carries TRBV10-2 and TRBJ1-2; D may be TRBD1 (5 bases). The germline gives CDR1 WSHSY, CDR2 SAAADI. The CDR3 loop spans 16 amino acids. The V end lost 2 bases, the J end lost 6 bases, and 19 bases lay between the germline ends. The CDR3 bases are TGCGCCAGCAGTGAGCCCCTCATGGGCAGGGCCCATGGCTACACCTTC. It yields the protein CASSEPLMGRAHGYTF.

This clonotype has more than one count but fewer than ten. V usage is TRBV7-9 and J usage is TRBJ2-6; a weak D match, TRBD1 (6 bases). Germline lookup yields CDR1 SEHNR and CDR2 FQNEAQ (reference sequence). The CDR3 runs 16 residues. V was cut by 3 bases and J by 4 bases, with 13 bases left in between. The CDR3 spells CASSFAYRAGANVLTF. CDR3 nucleotide sequence: TGTGCCAGCAGCTTCGCATACAGGGCCGGGGCCAACGTCCTGACTTTC.

This clonotype was seen at least ten times. The V and J genes are TRBV5-1 and TRBJ1-6; 8 bases are shared with TRBD1. The CDR3 runs 15 residues. The junction had 5 bases not matched to a gene; V was cut back by 4 bases and J by 5 bases. From germline, CDR1 is SGHRS and CDR2 YFSETQ. CDR3 region: CASSPRTGNNSPLHF. The DNA for the CDR3 is TGCGCCAGCAGCCCCCGGACAGGGAATAATTCACCCCTCCACTTT.

This clonotype was recorded many times. The chain combines TRBV7-2 with TRBJ1-3, with no clear D. Germline lookup yields CDR1 SGHTA and CDR2 FQGNSA. V was pared by 5 bases and J by 2 bases, with 13 bases between. The CDR3 contains 15 residues. CDR3 sequence (DNA): TGTGCCAGCAGCCTCCAAAGGGCCGCTGGAAACACCATATATTTT. This codes for CASSLQRAAGNTIYF. Combining the CDR3 with reference TRBV7-2 and TRBJ1-3 gives the whole variable domain GAGVSQSPSNKVTEKGKDVELRCDPISGHTALYWYRQSLGQGLEFLIYFQGNSAPDKSGLPSDRFSAERTGGSVSTLTIQRTQQEDSAVYLCASSLQRAAGNTIYFGEGSWLTVV.

This clonotype was observed many times. J is TRBJ1-1 and V is TRBV12-3 or TRBV12-4; D is undetermined. This CDR3 region has 13 residues. V shed 6 bases and J shed 0 bases, with 8 bases lying between them. The CDR3 DNA follows: TGTGCCAGCAGCTCACTCTTGAACACTGAAGCTTTCTTT. Residues: CASSSLLNTEAFF.